This TCR beta chain was recovered during a study of blood T cell repertoires in COVID-19. The wider study: The United States, Italy and Spain provided the acute and convalescent COVID-19 samples.

The CDR3 sequence is 12 residues long. The V segment lost 3 bases and the J segment 10 bases; nucleotides outside the gene matches: 4. The germline CDR1 and CDR2 sequences are LNHDA and SQIVND (reference sequence). This table comes from immunoSEQ multiplex PCR, and its TCRdb copy is limited to in-frame clones, with some not included. Among 70,000 to 90,000 clones listed, around nine tenths were seen once. Sequenced material: PBMCs or T cells enriched from blood (not recorded which). The V call is TRBV19, the J call TRBJ1-1, with 8 bases lining up with TRBD1. The sequence was collected from a woman aged 45 to 65 with acute COVID-19. CDR3 loop: CASSMAGQGAFF. DNA for the CDR3: TGTGCCAGTAGTATGGCCGGACAGGGAGCTTTCTTT.